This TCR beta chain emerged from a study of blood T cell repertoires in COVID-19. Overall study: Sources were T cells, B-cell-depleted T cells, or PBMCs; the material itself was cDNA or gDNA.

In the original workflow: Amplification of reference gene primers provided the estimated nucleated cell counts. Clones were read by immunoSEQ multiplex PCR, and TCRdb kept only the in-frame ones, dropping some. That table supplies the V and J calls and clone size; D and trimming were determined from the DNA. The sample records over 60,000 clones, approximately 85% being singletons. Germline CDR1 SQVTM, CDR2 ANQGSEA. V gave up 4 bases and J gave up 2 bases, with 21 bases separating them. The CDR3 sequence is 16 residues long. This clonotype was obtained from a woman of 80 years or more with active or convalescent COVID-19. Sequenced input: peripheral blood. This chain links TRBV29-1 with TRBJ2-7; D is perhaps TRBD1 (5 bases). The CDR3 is CSVGKDRTPRTYEQYF. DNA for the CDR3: TGCAGCGTTGGGAAGGACCGGACACCCCGAACCTACGAGCAGTACTTC.